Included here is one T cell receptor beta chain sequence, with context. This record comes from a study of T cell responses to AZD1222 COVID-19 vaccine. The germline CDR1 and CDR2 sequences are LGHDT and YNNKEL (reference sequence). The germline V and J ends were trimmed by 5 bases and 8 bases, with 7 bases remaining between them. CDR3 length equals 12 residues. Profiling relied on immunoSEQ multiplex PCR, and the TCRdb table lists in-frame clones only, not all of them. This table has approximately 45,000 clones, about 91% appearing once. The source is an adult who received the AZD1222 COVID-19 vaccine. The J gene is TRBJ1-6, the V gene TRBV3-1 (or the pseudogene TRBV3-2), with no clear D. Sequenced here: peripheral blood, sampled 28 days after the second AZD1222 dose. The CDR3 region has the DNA TGTGCCAGCAGCTGGACTGATTCACCCCTCCACTTT. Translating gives CASSWTDSPLHF.